Shown below are 3 T cell receptor beta chains from a single sample sequenced in a study of T-cell reconstitution after alpha-beta-depleted transplantation in children (dated by TCRdb to about 2016). The library was prepared using PCR. These reads were obtained on an Illumina HiSeq 2500. TCR library preparation used molecular barcoding, with unique molecular identifiers applied to normalize quantification of the TCRbeta repertoire. TCRdb's own reprocessing of the public reads used fastp at Q25 and MiXCR and kept productive beta chains. Rows matching on CDR3 protein sequence are summarized as one entry with the most common DNA and genes. The sample profile shows more than 85,000 distinct CDR3 sequences; roughly 7.1% of them were found once. 16% of the sample belongs to the ten largest clones. The label giving this sample's treatment or condition can be read as: allogeneic hematopoietic cell transplantation with graft depleted of TCRalphabeta T cells and CD19 B cells.

The specimen comprised PBMCs, sampled before TCRalphabeta/CD19-depleted stem cell transplant. Receptor source: a boy aged 2 to 10 with acute lymphoblastic leukemia, due to receive a stem cell transplant.

This clonotype was picked up a small number of times. This chain joins TRBV11-3 and TRBJ2-5; TRBD1 matches at 7 bases. CDR1 and CDR2 (germline): SGHNT, YENEEA. This CDR3 region has 16 residues. J gave up 5 bases and V 4 bases, and 13 bases lay outside the gene matches. DNA for the CDR3: TGTGCCAGCAGCTCACGACAGGGTCGGGGCCCCGAGACCCAGTACTTC. It codes for CASSSRQGRGPETQYF. Drawing the rest from reference TRBV11-3 and TRBJ2-5, the complete variable domain is EAGVVQSPRYKIIEKKQPVAFWCNPISGHNTLYWYLQNLGQGPELLIRYENEEAVDDSQLPKDRFSAERLKGVDSTLKIQPAELGDSAVYLCASSSRQGRGPETQYFGPGTRLLVL.

There are many counts of this clonotype. The chain combines TRBV4-2 with TRBJ2-3; D ambiguous. V lost 4 bases and J 5 bases, leaving 19 bases between the germline ends. This CDR3 contains 16 residues. CDR1 LGHNA and CDR2 YNFKEQ come from the germline V gene. This CDR3 reads CASSPRPSGHVDTQYF. The CDR3 region has the DNA TGTGCCAGCAGCCCCAGGCCGAGTGGGCATGTAGATACGCAGTATTTT.

V is TRBV11-2 and J is TRBJ2-3, with D possibly matching TRBD2 (6 bases). This CDR3 spans 21 amino acids. The V gene's germline CDR1 is SGHAT and CDR2 FQNNGV. V was pared by 7 bases and J by 1 base, with 33 bases between. In DNA form, the CDR3 reads TGTGCCAGCACGGCAGAGACTCTTGGGAGGATTGGCCGGACCCGCACAGATACGCAGTATTTT. Translation gives CASTAETLGRIGRTRTDTQYF. The full variable domain, completed using reference TRBV11-2 and TRBJ2-3, is EAGVAQSPRYKIIEKRQSVAFWCNPISGHATLYWYQQILGQGPKLLIQFQNNGVVDDSQLPKDRFSAERLKGVDSTLKIQPAKLEDSAVYLCASTAETLGRIGRTRTDTQYFGPGTRLTVL.